Presented here are 16 T cell receptor beta chains from one specimen sequenced in a study of monozygotic twins with inflammatory bowel disease. TCRdb reanalyzed the 5' RACE reads, giving one entry per CDR3 protein sequence and no DNA. The data include more than 75,000 distinct CDR3 sequences; the top ten clones carry just under 7.5%. Sequenced sample: blood. Every receptor here comes from a human donor with ulcerative colitis or Crohn's disease, or a healthy co-twin of an affected twin (not recorded which).

The chain recombines TRBV9 with TRBJ2-1; the D call of TRBD2 rests on TCRdb alone, since no DNA is present to check it. Germline V lookup: CDR1 SGDLS, CDR2 YYNGEE. This CDR3 contains 16 residues. CDR3 residues: CASSPKSLAEYNEQFF.

The CDR3 is CASSPDAGTASYEQYF. J is TRBJ2-7 and V is TRBV7-2; TCRdb's D gene call, TRBD1, goes unchecked for lack of DNA. The CDR3 is made up of 16 amino acids. Germline V gene lookup returns CDR1 SGHTA and CDR2 FQGNSA.

The chain couples TRBV7-9 to TRBJ2-7; TCRdb outputs TRBD1, but without DNA this stays unchecked. Germline V CDR1 and CDR2: SEHNR, FQNEAQ (reference sequence). CDR3 length: 12 amino acids. The CDR3: CASAIGGYEQYF.

The gene calls are TRBV5-1 and TRBJ2-3; TCRdb's D call, TRBD2, is unchecked because there is no DNA. CDR3 length equals 13 residues. The germline gives CDR1 SGHRS, CDR2 YFSETQ. Here the CDR3 reads CASTAGGTDTQYF.

The chain combines TRBV7-9 with TRBJ1-1; TCRdb outputs TRBD1, but without DNA this stays unchecked. This CDR3 comprises 16 residues. The germline V gene has CDR1 SEHNR and CDR2 FQNEAQ (reference sequence). CDR3 sequence reads: CASSLGTADRGAEAFF. The whole variable domain, remainder taken from reference TRBV7-9 and TRBJ1-1, is DTGVSQNPRHKITKRGQNVTFRCDPISEHNRLYWYRQTLGQGPEFLTYFQNEAQLEKSRLLSDRFSAERPKGSFSTLEIQRTEQGDSAMYLCASSLGTADRGAEAFFGQGTRLTVV.

This chain uses TRBV4-1 with TRBJ2-2; the D gene TCRdb calls, TRBD1, cannot be checked with no DNA. The CDR3 consists of 17 residues. CDR1 is MGHRA and CDR2 is YSYEKL in the germline V gene. The CDR3 reads CASSLLTEIANTGELFF.

V gene TRBV7-3 combines with J gene TRBJ2-3. Germline V CDR1 and CDR2: SGHTA, FQGTGA. The CDR3 has 13 amino acids. This CDR3 is CASSFSGTDTQYF. Full variable domain (rest looked up from reference TRBV7-3 and TRBJ2-3): GAGVSQTPSNKVTEKGKYVELRCDPISGHTALYWYRQSLGQGPEFLIYFQGTGAADDSGLPNDRFFAVRPEGSVSTLKIQRTERGDSAVYLCASSFSGTDTQYFGPGTRLTVL.

The chain combines TRBV11-1 with TRBJ2-1; TCRdb designates TRBD2, a call that cannot be tested without DNA. The germline gives CDR1 SGHAT, CDR2 FQDESV (reference sequence). The CDR3 consists of 19 residues. The CDR3 sequence is CASSAPQTSGTRIFHEQFF. Full variable domain (missing parts from reference TRBV11-1 and TRBJ2-1): EAEVAQSPRYKITEKSQAVAFWCDPISGHATLYWYRQILGQGPELLVQFQDESVVDDSQLPKDRFSAERLKGVDSTLKIQPAELGDSAMYLCASSAPQTSGTRIFHEQFFGPGTRLTVL.

The chain recombines TRBV5-5 with TRBJ2-1. Germline assignment: CDR1 SGHKS and CDR2 YYEKEE (reference sequence). The CDR3 consists of 15 residues. The chain's CDR3 is CASNLEGSSYNEQFF.

The genes are TRBV5-1 and TRBJ1-2; TCRdb proposes TRBD1, but this gene call is untestable without DNA. The CDR3 extends over 14 amino acids. Germline loops: CDR1 SGHRS, CDR2 YFSETQ. This CDR3 reads CASRGAQANYGYTF.

J is TRBJ2-3 and V is TRBV7-9; TCRdb calls TRBD1, which cannot be checked without DNA. Germline V gives CDR1 SEHNR, CDR2 FQNEAQ (reference sequence). The CDR3 is 14 residues long. Here the CDR3 reads CASSFRQGADTQYF. Full variable domain (remainder filled in from reference TRBV7-9 and TRBJ2-3): DTGVSQNPRHKITKRGQNVTFRCDPISEHNRLYWYRQTLGQGPEFLTYFQNEAQLEKSRLLSDRFSAERPKGSFSTLEIQRTEQGDSAMYLCASSFRQGADTQYFGPGTRLTVL.

The chain has TRBV10-3 and TRBJ2-6; absent DNA, TCRdb's TRBD1 call cannot be checked. Germline V gene data show CDR1 as ENHRY and CDR2 as SYGVKD. This CDR3 has 16 amino acids. The CDR3 is CAISDYRDSGANVLTF.

The rearrangement joins TRBV5-5 to TRBJ1-1; TCRdb selects TRBD1, and the lack of DNA leaves this call unchecked. The germline gives CDR1 SGHKS, CDR2 YYEKEE (reference sequence). The CDR3 has 14 amino acids. The CDR3 sequence: CASSLDDGGSEAFF. Filled out from reference TRBV5-5 and TRBJ1-1, the complete variable domain reads DAGVTQSPTHLIKTRGQQVTLRCSPISGHKSVSWYQQVLGQGPQFIFQYYEKEERGRGNFPDRFSARQFPNYSSELNVNALLLGDSALYLCASSLDDGGSEAFFGQGTRLTVV.

The genes are TRBV6-2 or TRBV6-3 and TRBJ2-1. The CDR3 has 16 residues. Germline CDR1 MNHEY, CDR2 SVGEGT. The chain's CDR3 is CASSSYTGSSYNEQFF.

The chain employs TRBV6-2 or TRBV6-3 and TRBJ1-1; TCRdb calls TRBD1, which cannot be checked without DNA. In germline, CDR1 is MNHEY, CDR2 SVGEGT. CDR3 size: 13 residues. The CDR3 sequence: CASTLRENTEAFF.

CDR3 sequence: CASSETGLYNEQFF. The J gene is TRBJ2-1, the V gene TRBV19; checking the TCRdb D call of TRBD1 is not possible without DNA. The CDR3 has 14 amino acids. CDR1 and CDR2 (germline): LNHDA, SQIVND (reference sequence).